This entry is about one TCR beta chain. The method was immunoSEQ multiplex PCR; TCRdb's version includes in-frame clones alone and lacks a portion of them. The data hold approximately 470,000 clones, with around 90% observed a single time. This entry comes from a study of blood T cell repertoires in COVID-19. At the level of the study: Donors in the United States, Italy and Spain gave samples during acute or convalescent COVID-19.

The CDR3 length is 14 residues. Germline V gene lookup returns CDR1 ENHRY and CDR2 SYGVKD. With 8 bases clipped from V and 9 bases from J, the junction kept 14 bases outside the gene matches. The study recruited people aged roughly 18 to 100 years across around 24 US areas. Participants reported their clinical history, and cohort assignment relied on those reports. Recovered participants had two consecutive negative NP/OP PCR tests, healthcare professional clearance, or symptom resolution. The sequenced sample consisted of PBMCs or T cells enriched from blood (not recorded which). The clonotype comes from a woman younger than 30 who had recovered from COVID-19. The chain employs TRBV10-3 and TRBJ2-3, with 7 bases lining up with TRBD2. As DNA, the CDR3 is TGTGCCATCCGCGGGAGAGACTCAATAGGCACGCAGTATTTT. Protein: CAIRGRDSIGTQYF.